The clone carrying this T cell receptor beta chain has a handful of counts. TCRdb used MiXCR to reprocess the 5' RACE reads, holding one entry per CDR3 protein. The repertoire includes tens of thousands of distinct CDR3 sequences, 10% to 15% of them detected once, and approximately 4.2% sits in the top ten. The data originate from a study of spatial heterogeneity in lung cancer. About the research overall: For the average unique TCR and UMI combination, more than eight occurrences appeared in raw reads.

As to time point: sample taken at primary tumor resection. Tumor, nontumor lung or frozen PBMC supplied whole RNA that was sequenced unsorted. From germline, CDR1 is SEHNR and CDR2 FQNEAQ (reference sequence). The CDR3 has 12 residues. With V trimmed by 3 bases and J by 8 bases, 1 base remained unmatched. This sample comprised PBMCs, obtained at surgery. V gene TRBV7-9 combines with J gene TRBJ1-2; 9 positions match TRBD1. The origin of this receptor is a male donor with early-stage non-small cell lung cancer. CDR3 amino acids: CASSLDRGGYTF. Here the CDR3 DNA reads TGTGCCAGCAGCTTGGACAGGGGAGGCTACACCTTC.